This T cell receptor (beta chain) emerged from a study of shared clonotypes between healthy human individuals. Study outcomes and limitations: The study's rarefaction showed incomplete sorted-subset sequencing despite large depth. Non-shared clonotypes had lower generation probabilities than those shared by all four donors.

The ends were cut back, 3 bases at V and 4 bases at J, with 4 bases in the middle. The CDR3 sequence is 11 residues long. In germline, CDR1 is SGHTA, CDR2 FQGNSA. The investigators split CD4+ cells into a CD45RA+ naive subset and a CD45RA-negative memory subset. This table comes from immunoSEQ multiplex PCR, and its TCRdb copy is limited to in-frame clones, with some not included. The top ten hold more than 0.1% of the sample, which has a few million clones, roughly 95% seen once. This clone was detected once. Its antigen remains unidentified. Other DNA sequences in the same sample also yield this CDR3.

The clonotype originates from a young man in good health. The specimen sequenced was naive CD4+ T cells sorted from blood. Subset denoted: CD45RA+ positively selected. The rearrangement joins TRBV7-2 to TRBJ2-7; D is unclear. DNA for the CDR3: TGTGCCAGCAGCTTGATGTACGAGCAGTACTTC. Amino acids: CASSLMYEQYF.